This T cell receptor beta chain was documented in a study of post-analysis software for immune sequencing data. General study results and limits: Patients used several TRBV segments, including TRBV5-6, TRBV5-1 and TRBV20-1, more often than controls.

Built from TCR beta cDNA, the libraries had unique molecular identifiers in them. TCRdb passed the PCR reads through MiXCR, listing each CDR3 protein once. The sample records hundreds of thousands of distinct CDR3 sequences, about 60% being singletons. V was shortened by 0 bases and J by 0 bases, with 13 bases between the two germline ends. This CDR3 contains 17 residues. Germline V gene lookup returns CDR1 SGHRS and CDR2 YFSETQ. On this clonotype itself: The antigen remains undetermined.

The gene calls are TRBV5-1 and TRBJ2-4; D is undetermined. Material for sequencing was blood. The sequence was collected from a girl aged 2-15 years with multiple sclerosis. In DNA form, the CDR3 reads TGCGCCAGCAGCTTGGCCGGAAGTCTAATAGCCAAAAACATTCAGTACTTC. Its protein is CASSLAGSLIAKNIQYF. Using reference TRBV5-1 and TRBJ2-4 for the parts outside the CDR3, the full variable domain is KAGVTQTPRYLIKTRGQQVTLSCSPISGHRSVSWYQQTPGQGLQFLFEYFSETQRNKGNFPGRFSGRQFSNSRSEMNVSTLELGDSALYLCASSLAGSLIAKNIQYFGAGTRLSVL.